The 7 T cell receptor beta chains given below trace back to one sample, sequenced in a study of blood T cell repertoires in COVID-19. Profiled with immunoSEQ multiplex PCR; TCRdb holds only in-frame clones, not every one. The sample has approximately 270,000 clones; around 90% are singletons. The material sequenced was PBMCs or T cells enriched from blood (not recorded which). The receptors come from a woman aged 25 to 39 with acute COVID-19.

This clone was seen a few times. The chain joins TRBV15 to TRBJ1-1; D perhaps matches TRBD1 (6 bases). The germline V and J ends were trimmed by 0 bases and 8 bases, with 13 bases remaining between them. The CDR3 has 14 residues. Germline V CDR1 and CDR2: LNHNV, YYDKDF (reference sequence). The CDR3: CATSRDRTAQEAFF. CDR3 coding DNA: TGTGCCACCAGCAGAGACCGGACAGCCCAGGAAGCTTTCTTT.

This chain links TRBV9 with TRBJ1-3; D perhaps matches TRBD1 (6 bases). Germline-derived CDR1 and CDR2 are SGDLS and YYNGEE. Trimming left V 0 bases short and J 0 bases short, with 16 bases between. The CDR3 has 18 amino acids. CDR3 DNA sequence: TGTGCCAGCAGCGTAGCTACCTGGACAGCCTTCTCTGGAAACACCATATATTTT. This encodes CASSVATWTAFSGNTIYF.

Concerning this clone: A junction end diverges from the germline sequence, so it may reflect a read error. This chain joins TRBV2 and TRBJ1-5; 7 bases are shared with TRBD1. This CDR3 is 14 amino acids long. Germline CDR1 and CDR2: SNHLY and FYNNEI. The CDR3 DNA reads TGTGCCAGCAGAGAAGCTGACAGGGTACAGCCCCAGCATTTT. It is translated as CASREADRVQPQHF.

Comments on this clone: In the same sample, other DNA sequences code for this CDR3. This rearrangement joins TRBV5-5 to TRBJ1-1; 10 bases are a match to TRBD1. The CDR3 extends over 15 amino acids. V was pared by 3 bases and J by 0 bases, with 2 bases of the junction left unmatched. Germline V lookup: CDR1 SGHKS, CDR2 YYEKEE (reference sequence). The CDR3 loop reads CASSWDRGLNTEAFF. In DNA form, the CDR3 reads TGTGCCAGCAGCTGGGACAGGGGCCTGAACACTGAAGCTTTCTTT.

This sequence joins TRBV6-5 and TRBJ1-1; 7 bases agree with TRBD1. CDR3 size: 14 residues. Germline-derived CDR1 and CDR2 are MNHEY and SVGAGI. V lost 5 bases to trimming and J lost 4 bases; unmatched junction nucleotides: 7. The CDR3 nucleotides are TGTGCCAGCAGTCGACAGGGTTTGGGCACTGAAGCTTTCTTT. This sequence encodes CASSRQGLGTEAFF.

The genes are TRBV6-5 and TRBJ2-2, with D possibly being TRBD2 (5 bases). Germline CDR1 and CDR2: MNHEY and SVGAGI. The CDR3 consists of 15 residues. With 6 bases removed from V and 0 bases from J, the gap between germline ends came to 11 bases. The CDR3 is CASSPRTPNTGELFF. In DNA form, the CDR3 reads TGTGCCAGCAGCCCCCGGACTCCGAACACCGGGGAGCTGTTTTTT.

The chain employs TRBV6-5 and TRBJ1-2; the D gene is possibly TRBD1 (5 bases). V lost 3 bases and J lost 4, with 15 bases in between. There are 15 residues in the CDR3. CDR1 and CDR2 from the germline V gene are MNHEY and SVGAGI. The CDR3, as DNA: TGTGCCAGCAGTTATCCGGACACAAATAGCTATGGCTACACCTTC. It translates to CASSYPDTNSYGYTF.